What follows are 18 T cell receptor beta chains derived from one specimen sequenced in a study of cytomegalovirus exposure and HLA in healthy donors. With 60 Vbeta and 13 Jbeta primers, the PCR was carried out. This table comes from immunoSEQ multiplex PCR, and its TCRdb copy is limited to in-frame clones, with some not included. The sample yields about 150,000 clones, around 83% seen once. The sample was PBMCs. Receptor source: a woman aged 18-29 years in good health and CMV-seronegative.

The chain carries TRBV11-2 and TRBJ2-3, with 10 bases identical to TRBD2. This CDR3 has 17 amino acids. Trimming took 7 bases from V and 1 from J; bases not matched to a gene: 11. CDR1 and CDR2 from the germline V gene are SGHAT and FQNNGV. CDR3 bases: TGTGCCAGCACCAGTCCGCCCGGGACTAGCGGCACAGATACGCAGTATTTT. As protein: CASTSPPGTSGTDTQYF.

The chain joins TRBV6-4 to TRBJ2-3; TRBD2 matches 11 bases. Germline CDR1 and CDR2: MRHNA and SNTAGT. CDR3 size: 14 residues. Trimming at V came to 8 bases and at J to 7 bases, leaving 8 bases not matched to a gene. CDR3 region: CASGPTSGGNTQYF. The CDR3 DNA reads TGTGCCAGCGGCCCTACTAGCGGGGGAAATACGCAGTATTTT.

The genes are TRBV29-1 and TRBJ2-3, with unresolved D. Germline CDR1 reads SQVTM; CDR2 reads ANQGSEA. This CDR3 region has 11 residues. Trimming cost V 8 bases and J 1 base, with 7 bases left between them. CDR3 in DNA: TGCAGCCTTCTAGGCACAGATACGCAGTATTTT. Encoded protein: CSLLGTDTQYF.

The rearrangement joins TRBV7-2 to TRBJ2-1; TRBD2 aligns across 11 bases. The CDR3 covers 15 residues. The germline V gene encodes CDR1 SGHTA and CDR2 FQGNSA. V gave up 5 bases and J gave up 2 bases; unmatched junction bases: 2. The CDR3 DNA reads TGTGCCAGCAGCCCGGGACTAGCGGCCTACAATGAGCAGTTCTTC. Protein product: CASSPGLAAYNEQFF. The entire variable domain, with the rest obtained from reference TRBV7-2 and TRBJ2-1, is as follows: GAGVSQSPSNKVTEKGKDVELRCDPISGHTALYWYRQSLGQGLEFLIYFQGNSAPDKSGLPSDRFSAERTGGSVSTLTIQRTQQEDSAVYLCASSPGLAAYNEQFFGPGTRLTVL.

V gene TRBV29-1 combines with J gene TRBJ1-2; D is perhaps TRBD1 (6 bases). Germline loops: CDR1 SQVTM, CDR2 ANQGSEA. Trimming took 3 bases from V and 8 from J, leaving 13 bases between them. CDR3 length: 12 residues. The CDR3: CSVDRGGWGYTF. The DNA of the CDR3 is TGCAGCGTTGACAGGGGCGGTTGGGGCTACACCTTC.

The genes are TRBV7-2 and TRBJ1-2; D is undetermined. The CDR3 is 16 residues long. Germline V gene lookup returns CDR1 SGHTA and CDR2 FQGNSA. Trimming removed 2 bases at V and 8 bases at J, with 21 bases between. CDR3 nucleotides: TGTGCCAGCAGCTTATCCTCGACAAGCCCAGGTGGAGGCTACACCTTC. Its translation: CASSLSSTSPGGGYTF.

The chain carries TRBV19 and TRBJ1-2, with D possibly matching TRBD1 (5 bases). CDR1 LNHDA and CDR2 SQIVND come from the germline V gene (reference sequence). This CDR3 has 14 amino acids. V was clipped by 0 bases and J by 4 bases, with 9 bases between them. CDR3 region: CASSIEGTRYGYTF. In DNA form, the CDR3 reads TGTGCCAGTAGTATAGAGGGGACTCGCTATGGCTACACCTTC.

The chain employs TRBV19 and TRBJ2-2; the D gene is possibly TRBD2 (5 bases). The ends were cut back, 3 bases at V and 4 bases at J, with 9 bases in the middle. CDR1 LNHDA and CDR2 SQIVND come from the germline V gene (reference sequence). The CDR3 has 14 amino acids. CDR3 amino acids: CASSIGDGTGELFF. CDR3 in DNA: TGTGCCAGTAGTATCGGGGATGGCACCGGGGAGCTGTTTTTT.

In this sample, this clone turned up once. This chain connects TRBV7-6 to TRBJ1-3; the D is unclear. The V and J ends lost 4 bases and 1 base respectively, with 11 bases between them. The CDR3 spans 15 residues. CDR1 and CDR2 (germline): SGHVS, FNYEAQ. The CDR3 region has the DNA TGTGCCAGCAGCTCGGCGGGGATTTCTGGAAACACCATATATTTT. This encodes CASSSAGISGNTIYF.

In nucleotides, the CDR3 is TGTGCCAGCAGCATAGACAGGGTGCGACCATACGAGCAGTACTTC. Protein sequence: CASSIDRVRPYEQYF. The gene calls are TRBV28 and TRBJ2-7; 7 bases fit TRBD1. Germline values: CDR1 MDHEN, CDR2 SYDVKM. V lost 6 bases to trimming and J lost 4 bases; unmatched junction nucleotides: 12. This CDR3 is 15 amino acids long.

The chain links TRBV15 to TRBJ2-6; TRBD1 agrees at 9 bases. This CDR3 contains 20 residues. CDR1 and CDR2 from the germline V gene are LNHNV and YYDKDF (reference sequence). V lost 1 base to trimming and J lost 0 bases; unmatched junction nucleotides: 10. CDR3 sequence: CATSRVDITGGPSGANVLTF. CDR3 bases: TGTGCCACCAGCAGAGTAGATATCACAGGGGGCCCCTCTGGGGCCAACGTCCTGACTTTC.

This chain joins TRBV28 and TRBJ2-1, with D possibly being TRBD1 or TRBD2 (9 bases each). V was cut by 6 bases and J by 3 bases, with 36 bases left in between. CDR3 length equals 22 residues. Germline V gives CDR1 MDHEN, CDR2 SYDVKM. This CDR3 reads CASRPGQGKPGTSSDLYNEQFF. CDR3 coding DNA: TGTGCCAGCAGACCGGGACAGGGCAAACCCGGGACTAGCTCCGACCTCTACAATGAGCAGTTCTTC.

The chain has TRBV20-1 and TRBJ2-1, with D perhaps TRBD1 (6 bases). Germline CDR1 DFQATT, CDR2 SNEGSKA (reference sequence). The CDR3 is 11 residues long. Trimming stripped 6 bases from V and 7 bases from J, with 10 bases between. In DNA, the CDR3 is TGCAGTGCCGGTAGGGGGAATGAGCAGTTCTTC. The encoded protein is CSAGRGNEQFF.

The rearrangement joins TRBV7-8 to TRBJ2-3, with 7 bases matching TRBD2. Unmatched junction bases numbered 8, after V lost 0 bases and J lost 8 bases. Looked up from germline, CDR1 is SGHVS and CDR2 is FQNEAQ. CDR3 length equals 15 residues. For the CDR3, the DNA is TGTGCCAGCAGCTTAGCTAGCAGGGCGGGAGTTACGCAGTATTTT. Amino acid sequence: CASSLASRAGVTQYF.

This chain joins TRBV7-3 and TRBJ2-4; 11 bases fit TRBD2. CDR1 SGHTA and CDR2 FQGTGA come from the germline V gene. After removal of 5 bases from V and 8 bases from J, the junction contained 8 bases not matched to a gene. The CDR3 has 15 amino acids. DNA for the CDR3: TGTGCCAGCAGCCCCGGACTAGCGGGCTCGGACATTCAGTACTTC. Its protein product is CASSPGLAGSDIQYF.

The rearrangement links TRBV7-3 to TRBJ2-1; tentatively, D is TRBD1 (6 bases). This CDR3 contains 13 residues. V lost 5 bases and J lost 6, with 11 bases in between. The germline CDR1 and CDR2 sequences are SGHTA and FQGTGA. The CDR3 is CASSPSGANEQFF. CDR3 coding DNA: TGTGCCAGCAGCCCATCAGGGGCCAATGAGCAGTTCTTC.

The gene calls are TRBV27 and TRBJ2-1; D is perhaps TRBD1 (5 bases). The CDR3 loop spans 14 amino acids. The V gene's germline CDR1 is MNHEY and CDR2 SMNVEV (reference sequence). Trimming took off 2 bases at V and 5 bases at J, with 10 bases between the two ends. CDR3 in DNA: TGTGCCAGCAGTTTACGGCAGGGCAACAATGAGCAGTTCTTC. This encodes CASSLRQGNNEQFF.

This sequence joins TRBV6-1 and TRBJ1-1, with D uncertain. The germline gives CDR1 MNHNS, CDR2 SASEGT. V lost 6 bases and J 2 bases, leaving 10 bases between the germline ends. The CDR3 totals 13 residues. CDR3 in amino acids: CASRQQPNTEAFF. CDR3 sequence (DNA): TGTGCCAGCAGACAGCAGCCCAACACTGAAGCTTTCTTT.